The rows below give T cell receptor beta chains drawn from one sample of a study of sequential checkpoint blockade in melanoma. Using immunoSEQ multiplex PCR, the repertoire was profiled, and TCRdb retains in-frame clones only, with some absent. Here the sample spans under 6,000 clones, approximately 30% being singletons. The source was tumor tissue (inferred from file names), collected from a patient given nivolumab and ipilimumab in sequence. Receptor source: a human donor with melanoma. The CDR3 runs from the conserved cysteine through the conserved F or W. D genes are given only for firm matches. Clone size is stated in some rows and not others, as once, few, many or a class when expanded.

size | D | J | V | DNA | CDR3
- | TRBD2 | TRBJ2-1 | TRBV2 | TGTGCCAGCAGCCGGCTAGCGGGCATAGACAATGAGCAGTTCTTC | CASSRLAGIDNEQFF
- | TRBD2 | TRBJ2-4 | TRBV19 | TGTGCCAGTAGTAAAACTAGCGGGGGGGATAGCTCAGCCAAAAACATTCAGTACTTC | CASSKTSGGDSSAKNIQYF
- | TRBD1 | TRBJ2-2 | TRBV11-3 | TGTGCCAGCAGCTCGACCGGGACAGGGACCGGGGAGCTGTTTTTT | CASSSTGTGTGELFF
- | TRBD1 | TRBJ1-2 | TRBV25-1 | TGTGCCAGCAGTGCGGACAGGGAAGAGGGTTTCTATGGCTACACCTTC | CASSADREEGFYGYTF
few | - | TRBJ1-2 | TRBV6-8 | TGTGCCAGCACTCGCCAGACGTCAGGCTACACCTTC | CASTRQTSGYTF
few | - | TRBJ2-7 | TRBV30 | TGTGCCTGGAGTGTTTCGTTCTGGGTATCGGGCCAGTACGAGCAGTACTTC | CAWSVSFWVSGQYEQYF
few | - | TRBJ2-5 | TRBV9 | TGTGCCAGCAGCGTAGCTATTAGCTTGGAGACCCAGTACTTC | CASSVAISLETQYF
many | TRBD2 | TRBJ2-7 | TRBV11-3 | TGTGCCAGCAGCCCCCTGGGGCTAGCGGGGGATGAGCAGTACTTC | CASSPLGLAGDEQYF
medium-sized | TRBD2 | TRBJ2-3 | TRBV11-3 | TGTGCCAGCAGCCCGTTCACTAGCGCGGAGACAGATACGCAGTATTTT | CASSPFTSAETDTQYF
many | TRBD1 | TRBJ1-6 | TRBV11-3 | TGTGCCAGCAGCTCACAGGGGGCTCGGAATTCACCCCTCCACTTT | CASSSQGARNSPLHF
few | - | TRBJ2-1 | TRBV23-1 | TGCGCCAGCAGCTTGGCCAGGAACAATGAGCAGTTCTTC | CASSLARNNEQFF
- | - | TRBJ2-5 | TRBV19 | TGTGCCAGTAGTATCGGCGAGGAAGAGACCCAGTACTTC | CASSIGEEETQYF
many | - | TRBJ2-5 | TRBV6-8 | TGTGCCAGCAGTTACTCAATCGGCCAAGAGACCCAGTACTTC | CASSYSIGQETQYF
- | - | TRBJ2-7 | TRBV11-1 | TGTGCCAGCAGCGAAACAGGGTTGGGGTACGAGCAGTACTTC | CASSETGLGYEQYF
many | - | TRBJ1-5 | TRBV7-8 | TGTGCCAGCAGCTTAGAGGGGTATCAGCCCCAGCATTTT | CASSLEGYQPQHF
few | TRBD1 | TRBJ1-4 | TRBV9 | TGTGCCAGCAGGGGCGACAGGGGAGTCGCTAATGAAAAACTGTTTTTT | CASRGDRGVANEKLFF
few | - | TRBJ2-2 | TRBV11-3 | TGTGCCAGCAGCCACCTAGCGAACACCGGGGAGCTGTTTTTT | CASSHLANTGELFF
many | - | TRBJ1-2 | TRBV11-3 | TGTGCCAGCAGCCACCCCGTACAGACAGTCTATGGCTACACCTTC | CASSHPVQTVYGYTF
- | - | TRBJ2-5 | TRBV18 | TGTGCCAGCTCACCACCGAACTACCCAACCCAAGAGACCCAGTACTTC | CASSPPNYPTQETQYF
- | - | TRBJ1-5 | TRBV11-3 | TGTGCCAGCAGCACCTCGGATAGCAATCAGCCCCAGCATTTT | CASSTSDSNQPQHF
few | TRBD1 | TRBJ2-7 | TRBV11-3 | TGTGCCAGCAGCGGGCGACAGGGGCCTGGCGAGCAGTACTTC | CASSGRQGPGEQYF
- | TRBD2 | TRBJ2-2 | TRBV7-6 | TGTGCCAGCAGCCACCTAGCGGGGGGCACCGGGGAGCTGTTTTTT | CASSHLAGGTGELFF
- | - | TRBJ1-1 | TRBV12-5 | TGTGCTAGTGGTTTGTACACAATAACTTCCACTGAAGCTTTCTTT | CASGLYTITSTEAFF
- | - | TRBJ1-4 | TRBV11-3 | TGTGCCAGCAGCCGACAGCCTGGAAATGAAAAACTGTTTTTT | CASSRQPGNEKLFF
few | - | TRBJ1-4 | TRBV29-1 | TGCAGCGTTGAAGATTGGGCTACTAATGAAAAACTGTTTTTT | CSVEDWATNEKLFF
- | - | TRBJ2-1 | TRBV10-3 | TGTGCCATCAGTGAGTCGATGGCGGGAACCTACAATGAGCAGTTCTTC | CAISESMAGTYNEQFF
- | - | TRBJ2-3 | TRBV10-2 | TGCGCCAGCAGTGAGGCTTTCGGGCAGGGACCAGATACGCAGTATTTT | CASSEAFGQGPDTQYF
- | - | TRBJ1-5 | TRBV30 | TGTGCCTGGAGCCAATCGGGCCAGCCCCAGCATTTT | CAWSQSGQPQHF
few | - | TRBJ1-1 | TRBV28 | TGTGCCACCACCGGGGGGAACACTGAAGCTTTCTTT | CATTGGNTEAFF
- | TRBD1 | TRBJ1-3 | TRBV28 | TGTGCCAGCAGGAGACAGGGAATTTCTGGAAACACCATATATTTT | CASRRQGISGNTIYF
many | TRBD2 | TRBJ2-5 | TRBV11-3 | TGTGCCAGCAGCTTATCGGGAGGCCAAGAGACCCAGTACTTC | CASSLSGGQETQYF
- | TRBD1 | TRBJ1-2 | TRBV5-1 | TGCGCCAGCAGCGAGAATCAGGGGGCGGGAGGCTACACCTTC | CASSENQGAGGYTF
few | - | TRBJ2-7 | TRBV18 | TGTGCCAGCTCACCACCGCCGAGCGCCATGACCTACGAGCAGTACTTC | CASSPPPSAMTYEQYF
few | - | TRBJ2-7 | TRBV28 | TGTGCCAGCAGTTCCCAGGCGGGCTTATACGAGCAGTACTTC | CASSSQAGLYEQYF
- | - | TRBJ2-2 | TRBV19 | TGTGCCAGCTCCGGGACAAACACCGGGGAGCTGTTTTTT | CASSGTNTGELFF
few | TRBD1 | TRBJ2-1 | TRBV11-3 | TGTGCCAGCAGCTCCCGACAGGGTCACAATGAGCAGTTCTTC | CASSSRQGHNEQFF
- | - | TRBJ1-2 | TRBV18 | TGTGCCAGCTCACCGGACGAAGTCAATGGCTACACCTTC | CASSPDEVNGYTF
- | - | TRBJ1-2 | TRBV29-1 | TGCAGCGTTGTCCGTAACTTGGGAGGGTATGGCTACACCTTC | CSVVRNLGGYGYTF
- | - | TRBJ2-3 | TRBV30 | TGTGCCTGGACAGGGGCAGATACGCAGTATTTT | CAWTGADTQYF